This T cell receptor (beta chain) was identified in a study of blood T cell repertoires in COVID-19. Study background: Samples of COVID-19 (acute and convalescent) were obtained from the United States, Italy and Spain. PBMCs, B-cell-depleted T cells, or T cells were the source of the cDNA or gDNA that made up the material.

Source study methods: Amplifying reference gene primers gave estimates of nucleated cell counts. Produced via immunoSEQ multiplex PCR; TCRdb's table is partial and in-frame only. That table is the source of V, J and clone size, and D and trimming were worked out from the DNA. The data hold around 260,000 clones, with roughly 90% observed a single time. The V gene lost 0 bases and the J gene lost 8 bases, with 8 bases spanning the gap. Germline CDR1 SGHDT, CDR2 YYEEEE. The CDR3 extends over 12 amino acids. This sequence originates from a man aged 55 to 70 who had recovered from COVID-19. This chain joins TRBV5-6 and TRBJ1-2; D is unresolved. Sequences were obtained from peripheral blood. CDR3 DNA: TGTGCCAGCAGCTTGGGAGGGATAGGCTACACCTTC. Amino acid sequence: CASSLGGIGYTF.